A single sample is the source of the 30 T cell receptor beta chains below, sequenced in a study of T cells after posttransplantation cyclophosphamide. Clones were read by immunoSEQ multiplex PCR, and TCRdb kept only the in-frame ones, dropping some. Here the sample spans roughly 7,000 clones, over 70% being singletons. Sequencing was carried out using memory CD4+ T cells sorted from blood. These receptor sequences come from a woman aged 45-65 years in good health and a related stem cell transplant donor.

This sequence joins TRBV19 and TRBJ2-3; D is perhaps TRBD2 (6 bases). The CDR3 loop spans 16 amino acids. Trimming shortened V by 3 bases and J by 2 bases, and 15 bases separated the two germline ends. Germline CDR1 and CDR2: LNHDA and SQIVND (reference sequence). CDR3 region: CASSIGGSHPTDTQYF. The CDR3 nucleotides read TGTGCCAGTAGTATTGGGGGGAGTCACCCCACAGATACGCAGTATTTT.

The chain employs TRBV2 and TRBJ1-1; D ambiguous. Per the germline V gene, CDR1 is SNHLY and CDR2 is FYNNEI. The ends were cut back, 9 bases at V and 5 bases at J, with 16 bases in the middle. The CDR3 is 13 residues long. CDR3 sequence: CASAIGAGTEAFF. The CDR3 region has the DNA TGTGCCAGTGCGATAGGTGCCGGGACTGAAGCTTTCTTT.

This clone was observed a few times. This rearrangement joins TRBV5-1 to TRBJ2-7, with D perhaps TRBD2 (7 bases). Trimming pared 0 bases from V and 2 bases from J, leaving 15 bases between. This CDR3 spans 16 amino acids. The germline V gene has CDR1 SGHRS and CDR2 YFSETQ. The CDR3 DNA follows: TGCGCCAGCAGCTTGGTTGGCGGGGGCCAAACCTACGAGCAGTACTTC. This codes for CASSLVGGGQTYEQYF.

The rearrangement uses TRBV10-3 and TRBJ2-2, with D possibly matching TRBD2 (7 bases). The CDR3 runs to 13 residues. CDR1 and CDR2 (germline): ENHRY, SYGVKD. Trimming pared 11 bases from V and 7 bases from J, leaving 17 bases between. This chain's CDR3 is CASRGGRSGELFF. The CDR3 region has the DNA TGTGCCTCTAGGGGGGGGCGCAGCGGGGAGCTGTTTTTT.

The rearrangement uses TRBV9 and TRBJ1-3; 7 nucleotides match TRBD1. The CDR3 runs 15 residues. Per germline, CDR1 SGDLS and CDR2 YYNGEE. Trimming at V came to 2 bases and at J to 2 bases, leaving 4 bases not matched to a gene. The DNA for the CDR3 is TGTGCCAGCAGCGTTGACAGGGACGCTGGAAACACCATATATTTT. It encodes CASSVDRDAGNTIYF.

This clone was detected once. The chain couples TRBV5-1 to TRBJ2-7; TRBD2 is a possible D gene (6 bases). The ends were cut back, 2 bases at V and 3 bases at J, with 15 bases in the middle. Germline lookup yields CDR1 SGHRS and CDR2 YFSETQ. CDR3 size: 15 residues. The CDR3 reads CASSFGAGPLYEQYF. In nucleotides, the CDR3 is TGCGCCAGCAGCTTTGGTGCGGGACCACTCTACGAGCAGTACTTC. Full variable domain (missing parts from reference TRBV5-1 and TRBJ2-7): KAGVTQTPRYLIKTRGQQVTLSCSPISGHRSVSWYQQTPGQGLQFLFEYFSETQRNKGNFPGRFSGRQFSNSRSEMNVSTLELGDSALYLCASSFGAGPLYEQYFGPGTRLTVT.

CDR3 DNA: TGTGCCATCACCGGGACTAGCGGGAGAAATGAGCAGTTCTTC. It yields the protein CAITGTSGRNEQFF. V is TRBV2 and J is TRBJ2-1; 14 nucleotides match TRBD2. The trim removed 10 bases at V and 7 bases at J, leaving 6 bases unmatched. The germline V gene encodes CDR1 SNHLY and CDR2 FYNNEI. This CDR3 comprises 14 residues.

This rearrangement joins TRBV28 to TRBJ2-7; 8 bases fit TRBD1. Germline V lookup: CDR1 MDHEN, CDR2 SYDVKM. V dropped 5 bases and J dropped 6; count of bases not matched to a gene: 15. The CDR3 covers 16 residues. The CDR3 loop is CASSPFGQGRMGEQYF. The CDR3, as DNA: TGTGCCAGCAGTCCCTTCGGACAGGGTAGGATGGGCGAGCAGTACTTC.

The rearrangement links TRBV27 to TRBJ1-5; 10 nucleotides match TRBD1. The CDR3 length is 17 residues. Germline V lookup: CDR1 MNHEY, CDR2 SMNVEV (reference sequence). With 6 bases clipped from V and 5 bases from J, the junction kept 13 bases outside the gene matches. The CDR3 bases are TGTGCCAGCAGCCGACATCCGGGACAGGGGTATGATCAGCCCCAGCATTTT. It codes for CASSRHPGQGYDQPQHF.

This clone has a handful of counts. The chain employs TRBV4-3 and TRBJ2-3; D unclear. The CDR3 has 16 residues. The germline V gene has CDR1 LGHNA and CDR2 YSLEER. Trimming pared 1 base from V and 4 bases from J, leaving 15 bases between. The chain's CDR3 is CASSQGNRATPDTQYF. CDR3 coding DNA: TGCGCCAGCAGCCAAGGCAACCGAGCTACCCCAGATACGCAGTATTTT.

J is TRBJ1-2 and V is TRBV28; TRBD1 is a possible D gene (6 bases). The V gene lost 7 bases and the J gene lost 3 bases, with 12 bases spanning the gap. This CDR3 contains 13 residues. CDR1 is MDHEN, CDR2 SYDVKM, per germline. The CDR3 here is CASTQGPDYGYTF. CDR3 sequence (DNA): TGTGCCAGCACACAGGGCCCCGACTATGGCTACACCTTC.

The chain links TRBV7-2 to TRBJ2-1; TRBD2 aligns across 13 bases. The germline CDR1 and CDR2 sequences are SGHTA and FQGNSA. The CDR3 spans 16 residues. The J segment lost 10 bases and the V segment lost 1 base, leaving 7 bases of the junction unmatched. CDR3 nucleotide sequence: TGTGCCAGCAGCTTAGTCGGGACTAGCGGGACGGAAGAGCAGTTCTTC. Translation gives CASSLVGTSGTEEQFF.

The genes are TRBV30 and TRBJ2-7, with D perhaps TRBD1 (6 bases). Trimming pared 0 bases from V and 9 bases from J, leaving 12 bases between. The germline V gene encodes CDR1 GTSNPN and CDR2 SVGIG (reference sequence). The CDR3 is made up of 12 amino acids. CDR3 residues: CAWSVQGFGQYF. Here the CDR3 DNA reads TGTGCCTGGAGTGTACAGGGCTTTGGGCAGTACTTC.

Details on this clone: One end of the junction is discordant with germline, which a read error may explain. Here the CDR3 reads CTSKRAGRYNEQFF. CDR3 coding DNA: TGCACCAGCAAAAGGGCGGGGCGGTACAATGAGCAGTTCTTC. V usage is TRBV10-1 and J usage is TRBJ2-1, with D maybe TRBD2 (6 bases). The CDR3 sequence is 14 residues long. CDR1 and CDR2 from the germline V gene are WNHNN and SYGVQD (reference sequence).

This clone has only a few counts. Here the CDR3 DNA reads TGTGCCAGCAGCACCGCGGGACGAAACACTGAAGCTTTCTTT. It codes for CASSTAGRNTEAFF. The gene calls are TRBV7-2 and TRBJ1-1; D might be TRBD1 (5 bases). CDR3 size: 14 residues. CDR1 and CDR2 from the germline V gene are SGHTA and FQGNSA. V was shortened by 5 bases and J by 2 bases, with 12 bases between the two germline ends.

The chain is built from TRBV4-1 and TRBJ2-1; the match to TRBD2 covers 15 bases. The CDR3 consists of 15 residues. In germline, CDR1 is MGHRA, CDR2 YSYEKL. With 6 bases clipped from V and 7 bases from J, the junction kept 4 bases outside the gene matches. In DNA form, the CDR3 reads TGCGCCAGCAGAACAGGACTAGCGGGAGGGAATGAGCAGTTCTTC. It translates to CASRTGLAGGNEQFF.

This rearrangement joins TRBV7-9 to TRBJ2-3, with TRBD2 matching 9 bases. With 5 bases clipped from V and 3 bases from J, the junction kept 9 bases outside the gene matches. The germline gives CDR1 SEHNR, CDR2 FQNEAQ (reference sequence). The CDR3 covers 16 residues. CDR3 loop: CASSPARLAGTDTQYF. The CDR3 region has the DNA TGTGCCAGCAGCCCTGCTCGGCTAGCGGGAACAGATACGCAGTATTTT.

This chain links TRBV5-4 with TRBJ2-2, with a possible D match to TRBD1 (5 bases). Looked up from germline, CDR1 is SGHNT and CDR2 is YYREEE (reference sequence). This CDR3 comprises 14 residues. Trimming shortened V by 4 bases and J by 3 bases, and 10 bases separated the two germline ends. CDR3 sequence: CASSRGQDTGELFF. Here the CDR3 DNA reads TGTGCCAGCAGCCGAGGACAAGACACCGGGGAGCTGTTTTTT. The variable domain in full, with the rest retrieved from reference TRBV5-4 and TRBJ2-2, is ETGVTQSPTHLIKTRGQQVTLRCSSQSGHNTVSWYQQALGQGPQFIFQYYREEENGRGNFPPRFSGLQFPNYSSELNVNALELDDSALYLCASSRGQDTGELFFGEGSRLTVL.

This chain uses TRBV9 with TRBJ1-4; TRBD1 matches at 8 bases. CDR3 length: 15 amino acids. Germline V gene data show CDR1 as SGDLS and CDR2 as YYNGEE. V gave up 4 bases and J gave up 8 bases; unmatched junction bases: 10. The CDR3 DNA follows: TGTGCCAGCAGCCCCTCGGACAGGGTGGAAGAAAAACTGTTTTTT. This gives the protein CASSPSDRVEEKLFF.

This chain uses TRBV19 with TRBJ1-5; 8 bases are shared with TRBD1. Germline loops: CDR1 LNHDA, CDR2 SQIVND (reference sequence). This CDR3 is 14 amino acids long. The V segment lost 7 bases and the J segment 6 bases; nucleotides outside the gene matches: 8. CDR3 protein: CASKVTGDFQPQHF. As DNA, the CDR3 is TGTGCCAGTAAAGTGACAGGGGATTTTCAGCCCCAGCATTTT.

This chain links TRBV28 with TRBJ2-7; 10 bases are a match to TRBD2. This CDR3 is built from 15 residues. Germline loops: CDR1 MDHEN, CDR2 SYDVKM. Trimming at V came to 5 bases and at J to 0 bases, leaving 4 bases not matched to a gene. The CDR3 DNA follows: TGTGCCAGCAGTCGCATAGCGGGGGGCTCCTACGAGCAGTACTTC. Its translation: CASSRIAGGSYEQYF.

This chain uses TRBV5-1 with TRBJ2-1; TRBD2 matches at 7 bases. This CDR3 is 16 amino acids long. Germline assignment: CDR1 SGHRS and CDR2 YFSETQ. The J segment lost 7 bases and the V segment lost 0 bases, leaving 10 bases of the junction unmatched. The CDR3 bases are TGCGCCAGCAGCTTGGCCTGGGGGGGGGAGGGGAATGAGCAGTTCTTC. It yields the protein CASSLAWGGEGNEQFF. The variable domain in full, with the rest retrieved from reference TRBV5-1 and TRBJ2-1, is KAGVTQTPRYLIKTRGQQVTLSCSPISGHRSVSWYQQTPGQGLQFLFEYFSETQRNKGNFPGRFSGRQFSNSRSEMNVSTLELGDSALYLCASSLAWGGEGNEQFFGPGTRLTVL.

In its sample, this clone was seen a few times. The rearrangement joins TRBV29-1 to TRBJ2-3; TRBD1 might be the D (6 bases). The V gene's germline CDR1 is SQVTM and CDR2 ANQGSEA. V gave up 0 bases and J gave up 2 bases, with 12 bases separating them. CDR3 length: 15 amino acids. In nucleotides, the CDR3 is TGCAGCGTTGAAGACGGGACATTTCACACAGATACGCAGTATTTT. Translation: CSVEDGTFHTDTQYF.

The V call is TRBV5-6, the J call TRBJ1-2, with 8 bases aligning to TRBD1. Trimming took 2 bases from V and 4 from J; bases not matched to a gene: 13. This CDR3 is 17 amino acids long. Germline V gene lookup returns CDR1 SGHDT and CDR2 YYEEEE. CDR3 sequence: CASSFMSGQGAIYGYTF. DNA of the CDR3: TGTGCCAGCAGCTTCATGAGCGGACAGGGCGCAATCTATGGCTACACCTTC.

This sequence joins TRBV10-3 and TRBJ2-7; 8 positions match TRBD2. The CDR3 has 12 residues. The junction had 5 bases not matched to a gene; V was cut back by 2 bases and J by 11 bases. Germline V CDR1 and CDR2: ENHRY, SYGVKD. The CDR3 reads CAISEREGNKYF. The CDR3 DNA is TGTGCCATCAGTGAGCGGGAGGGGAATAAGTACTTC.

The sample holds a few counts of this clone. J is TRBJ1-5 and V is TRBV7-2, with D uncertain. The CDR3 loop spans 14 amino acids. Trimming stripped 6 bases from V and 0 bases from J, with 9 bases between. Germline V CDR1 and CDR2: SGHTA, FQGNSA. This CDR3 reads CASSPGYSNQPQHF. DNA for the CDR3: TGTGCCAGCAGTCCCGGGTATAGCAATCAGCCCCAGCATTTT.

CDR3 residues: CASSPSLAGGAEQFF. DNA of the CDR3: TGTGCCAGCAGCCCCTCATTAGCGGGAGGGGCTGAGCAGTTCTTC. The chain is built from TRBV11-3 and TRBJ2-1, with 11 bases lining up with TRBD2. The CDR3 contains 15 residues. J lost 9 bases, V lost 5 bases, and 9 bases had no gene match. The germline CDR1 and CDR2 sequences are SGHNT and YENEEA.

V and J are TRBV10-3 and TRBJ2-7; D possibly corresponds to TRBD2 (5 bases). Germline-derived CDR1 and CDR2 are ENHRY and SYGVKD. The CDR3 length is 15 residues. V shed 0 bases and J shed 0 bases, with 9 bases lying between them. The CDR3 DNA is TGTGCCATCAGTGAGTCTCGGACTCGCTCCTACGAGCAGTACTTC. It translates to CAISESRTRSYEQYF.

This clone showed up just once. A read error may account for a junction end that differs from germline. This sequence joins TRBV7-2 and TRBJ2-5, with 13 bases lining up with TRBD2. Germline V gives CDR1 SGHTA, CDR2 FQGNSA. The CDR3 runs 16 residues. This CDR3 reads CASGAGLAGAGETRYF. As DNA, the CDR3 is TGTGCCAGCGGGGCCGGACTAGCGGGAGCGGGCGAGACCCGGTACTTC.

This clone was detected only once. This chain uses TRBV7-9 with TRBJ2-1, with a weak D call TRBD2 (6 bases). From germline, CDR1 is SEHNR and CDR2 FQNEAQ (reference sequence). Between the trimmed V and J ends, which lost 1 base and 8 bases, there was a span of 9 bases. The CDR3 is made up of 13 amino acids. CDR3 sequence (DNA): TGTGCCAGCAGCTTAGTGGGGGGTCATGAGCAGTTCTTC. Amino acid sequence: CASSLVGGHEQFF.